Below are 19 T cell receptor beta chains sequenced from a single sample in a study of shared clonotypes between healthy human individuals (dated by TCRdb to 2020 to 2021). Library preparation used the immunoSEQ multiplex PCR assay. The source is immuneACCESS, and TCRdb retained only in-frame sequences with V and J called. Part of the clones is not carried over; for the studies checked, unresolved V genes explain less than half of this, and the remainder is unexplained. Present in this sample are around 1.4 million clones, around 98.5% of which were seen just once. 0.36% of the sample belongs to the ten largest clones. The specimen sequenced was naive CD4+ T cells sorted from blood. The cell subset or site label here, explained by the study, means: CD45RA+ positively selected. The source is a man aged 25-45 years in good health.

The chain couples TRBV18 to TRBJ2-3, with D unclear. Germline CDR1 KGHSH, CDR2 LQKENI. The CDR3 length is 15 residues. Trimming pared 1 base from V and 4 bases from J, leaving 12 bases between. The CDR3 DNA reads TGTGCCAGCTCACCACAAAAGGTGGGCCCAGATACGCAGTATTTT. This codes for CASSPQKVGPDTQYF.

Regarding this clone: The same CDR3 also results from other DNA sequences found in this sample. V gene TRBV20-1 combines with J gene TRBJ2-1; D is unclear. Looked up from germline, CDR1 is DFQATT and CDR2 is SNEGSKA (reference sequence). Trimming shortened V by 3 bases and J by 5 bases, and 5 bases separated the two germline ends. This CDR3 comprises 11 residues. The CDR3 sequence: CSARANNEQFF. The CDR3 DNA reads TGCAGTGCTAGGGCTAACAATGAGCAGTTCTTC.

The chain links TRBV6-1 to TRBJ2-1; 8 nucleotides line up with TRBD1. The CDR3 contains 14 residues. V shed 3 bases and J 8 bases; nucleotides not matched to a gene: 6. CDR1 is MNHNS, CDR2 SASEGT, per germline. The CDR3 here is CASSDTGGLDEQFF. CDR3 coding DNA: TGTGCCAGCAGTGATACAGGGGGTTTGGATGAGCAGTTCTTC.

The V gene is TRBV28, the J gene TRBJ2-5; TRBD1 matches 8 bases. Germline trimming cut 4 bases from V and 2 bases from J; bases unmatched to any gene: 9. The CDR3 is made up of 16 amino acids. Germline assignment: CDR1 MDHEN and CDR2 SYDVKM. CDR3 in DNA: TGTGCCAGCAGTTCCGCAGGGGGCGTAGGGCAAGAGACCCAGTACTTC. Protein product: CASSSAGGVGQETQYF. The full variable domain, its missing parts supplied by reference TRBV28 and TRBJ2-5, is DVKVTQSSRYLVKRTGEKVFLECVQDMDHENMFWYRQDPGLGLRLIYFSYDVKMKEKGDIPEGYSVSREKKERFSLILESASTNQTSMYLCASSSAGGVGQETQYFGPGTRLLVL.

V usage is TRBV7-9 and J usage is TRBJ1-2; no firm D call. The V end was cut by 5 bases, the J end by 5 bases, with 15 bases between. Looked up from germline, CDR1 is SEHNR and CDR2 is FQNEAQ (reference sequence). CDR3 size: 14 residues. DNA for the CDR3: TGTGCCAGCAGCGCCCAAGAATCGAAGTATGGCTACACCTTC. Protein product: CASSAQESKYGYTF.

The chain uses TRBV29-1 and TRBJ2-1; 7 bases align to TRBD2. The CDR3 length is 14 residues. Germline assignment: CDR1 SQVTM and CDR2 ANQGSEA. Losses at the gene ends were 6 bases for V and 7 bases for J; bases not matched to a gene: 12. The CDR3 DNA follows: TGCAGCGTGAAGGGAACGGGAGGTCTAAATGAGCAGTTCTTC. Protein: CSVKGTGGLNEQFF.

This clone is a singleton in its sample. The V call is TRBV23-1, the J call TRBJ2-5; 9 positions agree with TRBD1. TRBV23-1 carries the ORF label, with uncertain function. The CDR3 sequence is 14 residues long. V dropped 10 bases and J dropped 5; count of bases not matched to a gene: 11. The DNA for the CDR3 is TGCGCCATCCCCAACGACAGGGGGTGGGAGACCCAGTACTTC. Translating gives CAIPNDRGWETQYF.

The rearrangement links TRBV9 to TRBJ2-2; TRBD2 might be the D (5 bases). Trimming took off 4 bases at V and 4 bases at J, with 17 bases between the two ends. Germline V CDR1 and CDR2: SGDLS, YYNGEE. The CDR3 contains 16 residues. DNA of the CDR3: TGTGCCAGCAGCTCGACCGTCGGAGGATTCACCGGGGAGCTGTTTTTT. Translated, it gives CASSSTVGGFTGELFF.

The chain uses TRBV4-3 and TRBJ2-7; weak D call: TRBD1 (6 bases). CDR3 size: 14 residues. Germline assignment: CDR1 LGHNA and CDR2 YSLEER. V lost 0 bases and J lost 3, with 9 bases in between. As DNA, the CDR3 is TGCGCCAGCAGCCAAGATGGCAGGGGCTACGAGCAGTACTTC. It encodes CASSQDGRGYEQYF.

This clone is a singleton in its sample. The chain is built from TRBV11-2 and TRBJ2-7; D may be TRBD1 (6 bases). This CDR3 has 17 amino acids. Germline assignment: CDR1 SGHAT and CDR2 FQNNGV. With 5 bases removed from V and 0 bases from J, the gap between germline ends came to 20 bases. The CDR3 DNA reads TGTGCCAGCAGCCAAAACCTGGACAGCCGTAGCTCCTACGAGCAGTACTTC. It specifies CASSQNLDSRSSYEQYF.

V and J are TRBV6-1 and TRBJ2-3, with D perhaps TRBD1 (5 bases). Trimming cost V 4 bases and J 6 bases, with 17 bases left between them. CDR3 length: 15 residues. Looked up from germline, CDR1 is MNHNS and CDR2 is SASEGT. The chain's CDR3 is CASSGYRLGLDTQYF. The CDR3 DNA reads TGTGCCAGCAGTGGGTACAGGTTAGGGTTGGATACGCAGTATTTT.

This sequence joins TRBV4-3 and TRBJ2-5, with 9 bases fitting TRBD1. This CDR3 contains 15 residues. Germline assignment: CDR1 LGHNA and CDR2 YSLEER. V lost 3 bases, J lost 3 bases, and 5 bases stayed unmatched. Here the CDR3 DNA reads TGCGCCAGCAGCCAGTACCGGGACAGGGAAGAGACCCAGTACTTC. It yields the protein CASSQYRDREETQYF.

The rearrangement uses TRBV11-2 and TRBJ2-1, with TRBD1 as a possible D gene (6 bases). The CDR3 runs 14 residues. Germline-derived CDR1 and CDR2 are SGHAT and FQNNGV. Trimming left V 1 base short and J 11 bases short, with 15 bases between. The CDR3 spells CASSLVQGGLKQFF. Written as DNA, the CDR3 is TGTGCCAGCAGCTTAGTACAGGGCGGTTTAAAGCAGTTCTTC.

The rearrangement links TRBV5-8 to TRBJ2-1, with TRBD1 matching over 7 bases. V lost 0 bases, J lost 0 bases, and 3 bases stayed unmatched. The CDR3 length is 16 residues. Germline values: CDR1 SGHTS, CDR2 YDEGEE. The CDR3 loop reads CASSLADRFSYNEQFF. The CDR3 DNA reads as TGTGCCAGCAGCTTGGCGGACAGGTTCTCCTACAATGAGCAGTTCTTC.

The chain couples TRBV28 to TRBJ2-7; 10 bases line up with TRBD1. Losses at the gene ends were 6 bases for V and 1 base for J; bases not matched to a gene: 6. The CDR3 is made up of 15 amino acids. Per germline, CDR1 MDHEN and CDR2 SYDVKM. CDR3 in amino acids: CASRGQGVKSYEQYF. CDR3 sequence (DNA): TGTGCCAGCAGAGGACAGGGGGTAAAATCCTACGAGCAGTACTTC.

The CDR3 nucleotides read TGCGCCAGCAGCTTGGAAGGGGCCTATAGCTCCTACGAGCAGTACTTC. It specifies CASSLEGAYSSYEQYF. The rearrangement uses TRBV5-1 and TRBJ2-7; tentative D call: TRBD1 (5 bases). The V gene lost 0 bases and the J gene lost 0 bases, with 13 bases spanning the gap. The CDR3 runs 16 residues. Germline V lookup: CDR1 SGHRS, CDR2 YFSETQ.

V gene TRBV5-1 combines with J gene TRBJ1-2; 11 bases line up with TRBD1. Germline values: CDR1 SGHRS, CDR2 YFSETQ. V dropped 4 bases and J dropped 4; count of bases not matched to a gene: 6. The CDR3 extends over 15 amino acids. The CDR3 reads CASSPGTGGGYGYTF. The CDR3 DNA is TGCGCCAGCAGCCCAGGGACAGGGGGTGGCTATGGCTACACCTTC.

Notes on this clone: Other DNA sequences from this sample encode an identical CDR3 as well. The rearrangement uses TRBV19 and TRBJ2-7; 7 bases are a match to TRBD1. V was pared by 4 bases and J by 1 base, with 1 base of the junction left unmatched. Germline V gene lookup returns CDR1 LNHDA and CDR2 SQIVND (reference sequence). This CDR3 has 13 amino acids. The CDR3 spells CASSKDRSYEQYF. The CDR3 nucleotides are TGTGCCAGTAGTAAGGACAGGTCCTACGAGCAGTACTTC.

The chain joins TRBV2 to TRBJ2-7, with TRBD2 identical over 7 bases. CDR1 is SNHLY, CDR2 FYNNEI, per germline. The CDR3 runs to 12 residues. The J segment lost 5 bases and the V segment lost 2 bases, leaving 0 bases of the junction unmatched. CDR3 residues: CASSELADEQYF. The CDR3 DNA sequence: TGTGCCAGCAGTGAACTAGCGGACGAGCAGTACTTC.